A selection of T cell receptor beta chains follows, all from one sample in a study of sequential checkpoint blockade in melanoma. Only in-frame clones appear in the TCRdb table, and some are missing; sequencing was by immunoSEQ multiplex PCR. Of some 40,000 clones in the sample, about 88% were seen once. The sample consisted of CD8+ T cells sorted from blood (inferred from file names), taken from a patient given nivolumab and ipilimumab in sequence. These receptors all stem from a human donor with melanoma. Each CDR3 is given with its conserved first and last residue. A D gene is named only where the DNA matches it firmly. Not all rows give a size; the values are once, few, many and, for expanded clones, a class.

v_call	j_call	clone_size	d_call	cdr3_nt	cdr3_aa
TRBV27	TRBJ1-1	few	TRBD1	TGTGCCAGCTCTCAGGGGGCAAACACTGAAGCTTTCTTT	CASSQGANTEAFF
TRBV11-1	TRBJ2-7	.	.	TGTGCCAGCAGCCTAGGAGGGGGTTACGAGCAGTACTTC	CASSLGGGYEQYF
TRBV28	TRBJ2-1	.	TRBD2	TGTGCCAGCAGTTTAGCCCGGACTAGCGGGACCTACAATGAGCAGTTCTTC	CASSLARTSGTYNEQFF
TRBV2	TRBJ2-7	.	TRBD1	TGTGCCAGCCAGGGACAGACTGTTGAGCAGTACTTC	CASQGQTVEQYF
TRBV4-3	TRBJ2-3	.	.	TGCGCCAGCAGCCAAGATCTGTGGGGGGGCGCCGGGAATACGCAGTATTTT	CASSQDLWGGAGNTQYF
TRBV27	TRBJ2-1	.	TRBD1	TGTGCCAGCAGTCAGACCCCGGGACAGTCATACAATGAGCAGTTCTTC	CASSQTPGQSYNEQFF
TRBV7-7	TRBJ2-5	.	.	TGTGCCAGCAGCTTAGTGTGGGCACCCAAAGAGACCCAGTACTTC	CASSLVWAPKETQYF
TRBV2	TRBJ2-7	.	TRBD2	TGTGCCAGCAGAAATATAGCGGGATCCTCCTACGAGCAGTACTTC	CASRNIAGSSYEQYF
TRBV5-1	TRBJ2-1	few	TRBD2	TGCGCCAGCAGCTTGGCGCGGGGGTCCTACAATGAGCAGTTCTTC	CASSLARGSYNEQFF
TRBV2	TRBJ2-2	.	.	TGTGCCAGCAGTGATGGAGATAGCGGGGAGCTGTTTTTT	CASSDGDSGELFF
TRBV7-9	TRBJ2-1	.	.	TGTGCCAGCAGCCCCGAGGGTCGGAATGAGCAGTTCTTC	CASSPEGRNEQFF
TRBV7-9	TRBJ2-5	.	TRBD1	TGTGCCAGCAGCATACAGGGGGATTGGGAGACCCAGTACTTC	CASSIQGDWETQYF
TRBV6-5	TRBJ2-1	few	.	TGTGCCAGCAGTTACGGGGCCGACCCTTACAATGAGCAGTTCTTC	CASSYGADPYNEQFF
TRBV11-2	TRBJ1-5	.	.	TGTGCCAGCAGCTTAGGCGGTCTGGGTCCCCAGCCCCAGCATTTT	CASSLGGLGPQPQHF
TRBV28	TRBJ2-1	.	.	TGTGCCAGCAACCTCGGACAGCACAATGAGCAGTTCTTC	CASNLGQHNEQFF
TRBV27	TRBJ2-1	.	.	TGTGCCAGCAGTTTGGCCTATGCGGGCCTCTCCTACAATGAGCAGTTCTTC	CASSLAYAGLSYNEQFF
TRBV5-8	TRBJ1-5	.	.	TGTGCCAGCAGCTTGGCCATGGCAGGGATGTTCAATCAGCCCCAGCATTTT	CASSLAMAGMFNQPQHF
TRBV7-9	TRBJ2-7	.	.	TGTGCCAGCAGCTCGGACACCTACGAGCAGTACTTC	CASSSDTYEQYF
TRBV6-5	TRBJ2-1	.	.	TGTGCCAGCAGTTACTCGGGGGCCGTAGGGCAGTTCTTC	CASSYSGAVGQFF
TRBV27	TRBJ1-4	.	.	TGTGCCAGCAGTCCACCAGAAAGGCGGAATGAAAAACTGTTTTTT	CASSPPERRNEKLFF
TRBV10-1	TRBJ2-1	.	TRBD2	TGCGCCAGCAGTAGAACCGGGACTAGCGGCTACAATGAGCAGTTCTTC	CASSRTGTSGYNEQFF
TRBV7-2	TRBJ1-1	.	.	TGTGCCAGCAGCCAGTGGGGGGGGACTGAAGCTTTCTTT	CASSQWGGTEAFF
TRBV7-3	TRBJ2-3	.	.	TGTGCCAGCAGCTTAAGCGACGGGAGTGGAGATACGCAGTATTTT	CASSLSDGSGDTQYF
TRBV9	TRBJ2-1	.	.	TGTGCCAGCAGCCCAGGGGGCAGCGGGAGGCGTGAGCAGTTCTTC	CASSPGGSGRREQFF
TRBV2	TRBJ2-7	.	TRBD2	TGTGCCAGCGTCAGGACCTTAGCGGGGGGACTTTACGAGCAGTACTTC	CASVRTLAGGLYEQYF
TRBV6-5	TRBJ1-4	once	.	TGTGCCAGCAGAAATCGGGACAAATCTTATGAAAAACTGTTTTTT	CASRNRDKSYEKLFF
TRBV6-1	TRBJ2-7	.	.	TGTGCCAGCTTCGCGTCCTACGAGCAGTACTTC	CASFASYEQYF
TRBV7-3	TRBJ2-3	.	TRBD2	TGTGCCAGCAGCTTCGGACTAGCGGGAGAGGTAGATACGCAGTATTTT	CASSFGLAGEVDTQYF
TRBV27	TRBJ2-5	.	.	TGTGCCAGCAGTTTCGGGAGCGGTCAAGAGACCCAGTACTTC	CASSFGSGQETQYF
TRBV13	TRBJ2-1	.	.	TGTGCCAGCAGTTTAACGGAGGGCCCTAACAATGAGCAGTTCTTC	CASSLTEGPNNEQFF
TRBV28	TRBJ1-1	.	TRBD1	TGTGCCAGCAGTTTGACCGGGACAGGGGAAGCTTTCTTT	CASSLTGTGEAFF
TRBV6-5	TRBJ1-5	.	.	TGTGCCAGCAGTTGGAGCTTATCGGCGCCCCAGCATTTT	CASSWSLSAPQHF
TRBV9	TRBJ1-4	.	.	TGTGCCAGCAGCCCGGTCGTTGGGGGAGGTGAAAAACTGTTTTTT	CASSPVVGGGEKLFF
TRBV7-3	TRBJ2-5	.	TRBD1	TGTGCCAGCAGCCTAGGGACAGGGGGCCAAGAGACCCAGTACTTC	CASSLGTGGQETQYF
TRBV27	TRBJ2-5	.	TRBD1	TGTGCCAGCAGTCCCCTGGACAGGGGGCTTGCGAAGACCCAGTACTTC	CASSPLDRGLAKTQYF
TRBV27	TRBJ1-2	once	TRBD1	TGTGCCAGCGGAACTTGGACAGGCAATCTTGGCTACACCTTC	CASGTWTGNLGYTF
TRBV27	TRBJ2-1	.	.	TGTGCCAGCAGGGAGGAAGGCTCCTACAATGAGCAGTTCTTC	CASREEGSYNEQFF
TRBV30	TRBJ1-1	.	.	TGTGCCTGGGACAGCGGGGGGAACACTGAAGCTTTCTTT	CAWDSGGNTEAFF
TRBV5-8	TRBJ2-5	.	.	TGTGCCAGCAGCCAACTCATGGGCTCGGGGGACCAGTACTTC	CASSQLMGSGDQYF
TRBV5-4	TRBJ2-1	once	.	TGTGCCAGCAGCCCGGGAGCCTACAATGAGCAGTTCTTC	CASSPGAYNEQFF
TRBV27	TRBJ1-1	.	.	TGTGCCAGCAGATGGGGGGGCGACGGCACTGAAGCTTTCTTT	CASRWGGDGTEAFF
TRBV29-1	TRBJ2-3	.	TRBD2	TGCAGCGTTGTAGGCCTAGCGGGAGGAAATTATGGGGCAGATACGCAGTATTTT	CSVVGLAGGNYGADTQYF
TRBV2	TRBJ2-2	.	TRBD1	TGTGCCAGCAGTGGATGGGACAGGAACACCGGGGAGCTGTTTTTT	CASSGWDRNTGELFF
TRBV11-2	TRBJ1-1	few	.	TGTGCCCTGTCCGGTAGCACTGAAGCTTTCTTT	CALSGSTEAFF
TRBV11-3	TRBJ2-2	.	TRBD1	TGTGCCAGCAGCCCGCGGACAGGGGCTACCGGGGAGCTGTTTTTT	CASSPRTGATGELFF
TRBV27	TRBJ2-7	.	TRBD1	TGTGCCAGCAGTCTACACAGGGGGGCCTACGAGCAGTACTTC	CASSLHRGAYEQYF
TRBV7-6	TRBJ2-7	.	.	TGCGCCAGCAGCTTAACACCAGCCTACGAGCAGTACTTC	CASSLTPAYEQYF
TRBV30	TRBJ2-7	.	TRBD2	TGTGCCTGGGGAGACAGGGCCAGCGGGAGGGCCTACGAGCAGTACTTC	CAWGDRASGRAYEQYF
TRBV27	TRBJ2-7	.	.	TGTGCCAGCAGTTTATCGTGGGGGCTTGACGAGCAGTACTTC	CASSLSWGLDEQYF
TRBV6-5	TRBJ1-5	.	.	TGTGCCAGCGCGGAGTCGGAGCTCTTGCCCCAGCATTTT	CASAESELLPQHF
TRBV29-1	TRBJ2-3	once	TRBD1	TGCAGCGCTCCAAGGGGGCTTGGCACAGATACGCAGTATTTT	CSAPRGLGTDTQYF
TRBV19	TRBJ1-5	medium-sized	TRBD1	TGTGCCAGTTCCGACAGGGGCGATCAGCCCCAGCATTTT	CASSDRGDQPQHF
TRBV5-6	TRBJ2-5	once	.	TGTGCCAGCAGCTTGAACGTGGGAGAAGAGACCCAGTACTTC	CASSLNVGEETQYF
TRBV7-9	TRBJ1-2	.	.	TGTGCCAGCAGCTCTCAAGTTGGGGGGACCTGGACCGGCTACACCTTC	CASSSQVGGTWTGYTF
TRBV6-4	TRBJ2-7	once	.	TGTGCCAGCAGTGAAAGCGAGACAAGGACTTCCTACGAGCAGTACTTC	CASSESETRTSYEQYF
TRBV4-3	TRBJ2-2	.	TRBD2	TGCGCCAGCAGCCAAGATACAGCGGGACTCACCGGGGAGCTGTTTTTT	CASSQDTAGLTGELFF
TRBV6-6	TRBJ1-5	.	TRBD1	TGTGCCAGTGGACAGGGGAGCCAGCCCCAGCATTTT	CASGQGSQPQHF